These T cell receptor beta chains were read from a single sample in a study of blood T cell repertoires in COVID-19. Assay used: immunoSEQ multiplex PCR; TCRdb lists only in-frame clones, some missing. The sample consists of roughly 68,000 clones, roughly 84% of them appearing once. Sample: peripheral blood. Every receptor here comes from a man between 45 and 60 years old with active COVID-19. Both conserved end residues are part of each CDR3. D genes are given only for firm matches. The size of a clone is reported for some rows only, either as once, few or many, or as a class for expanded clones.

d_gene	j_gene	v_gene	abundance	CDR3nt	CDR3aa
NA	TRBJ1-1	TRBV29-1	NA	TGCAGCGTTGGGCCTCAGGGCACTGAAGCTTTCTTT	CSVGPQGTEAFF
TRBD1	TRBJ2-7	TRBV7-9	once	TGTGCCAGCAGCTCCTCGGACAGGCCACCCTACGAGCAGTACTTC	CASSSSDRPPYEQYF
TRBD2	TRBJ2-5	TRBV6-2/TRBV6-3	NA	TGTGCCAGCAGTTTCGGACTAGCGGCGTACTTC	CASSFGLAAYF
NA	TRBJ1-1	TRBV5-1	NA	TGCGCCAGCAGGCCGGTCAGTCCCACTTCTCGGGATCACACTGAAGCTTTCTTT	CASRPVSPTSRDHTEAFF
NA	TRBJ2-2	TRBV15	NA	TGTGCCACCAGCCCCCTGGCCCCGACGAACACCGGGGAGCTGTTTTTT	CATSPLAPTNTGELFF
TRBD1	TRBJ2-3	TRBV2	once	TGTGCCAGCAGAGGACAGGGGTTAAGCACAGATACGCAGTATTTT	CASRGQGLSTDTQYF
NA	TRBJ2-7	TRBV7-2	NA	TGTGCCAGCAGCGCACCGGGACACTACGAGCAGTACTTC	CASSAPGHYEQYF
TRBD1	TRBJ1-1	TRBV10-1	NA	TGCGCCAGCAGGGGGGACAGGGACACTGAAGCTTTCTTT	CASRGDRDTEAFF
TRBD1	TRBJ2-7	TRBV27	NA	TGTGCCAGCAGTTTATCCGACAGGGACGAGCAGTACTTC	CASSLSDRDEQYF
NA	TRBJ1-1	TRBV5-1	NA	TGCGCCAGCAGCTTGGCACAATTGGACACTGAAGCTTTCTTT	CASSLAQLDTEAFF
NA	TRBJ1-1	TRBV18	NA	TGTGCCAGCTCGTCCGGCGGGGCAGGGAGAGGGACTGAAGCTTTCTTT	CASSSGGAGRGTEAFF
TRBD1	TRBJ2-2	TRBV11-3	NA	TGTGCCAGCAGCCCCGGACAGGGCGAATCCGGGGAGCTGTTTTTT	CASSPGQGESGELFF
NA	TRBJ2-2	TRBV11-2	NA	TGTGCCAGCAGCTTATCAGGGGCCACCCCCACCGGGGAGCTGTTTTTT	CASSLSGATPTGELFF
TRBD1	TRBJ2-6	TRBV3-1/TRBV3-2	NA	TGTGCCAGCAGCCTGTCCGGGACAGGGTCTGGTGGGGCCAACGTCCTGACTTTC	CASSLSGTGSGGANVLTF
NA	TRBJ1-5	TRBV29-1	NA	TGCAGCGTAGGGGAGGGGCTTTTGGGCAATCAGCCCCAGCATTTT	CSVGEGLLGNQPQHF